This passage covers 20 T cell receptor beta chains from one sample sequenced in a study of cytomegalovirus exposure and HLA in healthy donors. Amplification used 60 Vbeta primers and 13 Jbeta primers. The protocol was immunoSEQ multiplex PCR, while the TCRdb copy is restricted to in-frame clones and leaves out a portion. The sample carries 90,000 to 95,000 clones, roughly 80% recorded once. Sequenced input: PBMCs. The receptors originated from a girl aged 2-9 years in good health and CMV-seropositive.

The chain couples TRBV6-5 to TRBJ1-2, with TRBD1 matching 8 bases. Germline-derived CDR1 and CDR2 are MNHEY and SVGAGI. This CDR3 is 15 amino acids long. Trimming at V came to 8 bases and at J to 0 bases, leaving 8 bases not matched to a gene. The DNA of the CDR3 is TGTGCCAGCGGCCTTGAACAGGGGGCTAACTATGGCTACACCTTC. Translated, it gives CASGLEQGANYGYTF.

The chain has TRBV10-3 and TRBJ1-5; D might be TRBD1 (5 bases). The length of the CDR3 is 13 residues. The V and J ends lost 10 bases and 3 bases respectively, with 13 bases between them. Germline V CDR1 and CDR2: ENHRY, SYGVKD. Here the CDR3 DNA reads TGTGCCAGTAAGCAGGGAAACAATCAGCCCCAGCATTTT. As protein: CASKQGNNQPQHF.

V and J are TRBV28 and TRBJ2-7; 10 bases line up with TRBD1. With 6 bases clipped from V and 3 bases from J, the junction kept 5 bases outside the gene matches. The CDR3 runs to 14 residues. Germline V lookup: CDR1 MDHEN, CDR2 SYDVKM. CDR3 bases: TGTGCCAGCAGGGCAGGGACAGGGGACTACGAGCAGTACTTC. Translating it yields CASRAGTGDYEQYF.

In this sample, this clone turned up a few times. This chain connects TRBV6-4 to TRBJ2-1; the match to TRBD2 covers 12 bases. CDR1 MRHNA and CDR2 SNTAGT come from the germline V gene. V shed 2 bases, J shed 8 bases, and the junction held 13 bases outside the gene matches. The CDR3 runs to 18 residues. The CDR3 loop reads CASSDNGLAGGPVDEQFF. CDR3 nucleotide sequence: TGTGCCAGCAGTGACAATGGCCTAGCGGGAGGGCCAGTGGATGAGCAGTTCTTC.

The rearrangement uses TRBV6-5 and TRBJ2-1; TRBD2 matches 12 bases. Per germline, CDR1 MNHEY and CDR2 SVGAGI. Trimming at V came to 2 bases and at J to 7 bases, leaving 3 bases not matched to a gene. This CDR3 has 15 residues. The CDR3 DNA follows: TGTGCCAGCAGTTACCGACTAGCGGGAGAGAATGAGCAGTTCTTC. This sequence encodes CASSYRLAGENEQFF.

Here the CDR3 reads CSAPGGHGYTF. CDR3 nucleotides: TGCAGTGCTCCCGGGGGTCATGGCTACACCTTC. This chain uses TRBV20-1 with TRBJ1-2, with D possibly matching TRBD1 (5 bases). V lost 5 bases and J 6 bases, leaving 10 bases between the germline ends. Per germline, CDR1 DFQATT and CDR2 SNEGSKA (reference sequence). This CDR3 is built from 11 residues.

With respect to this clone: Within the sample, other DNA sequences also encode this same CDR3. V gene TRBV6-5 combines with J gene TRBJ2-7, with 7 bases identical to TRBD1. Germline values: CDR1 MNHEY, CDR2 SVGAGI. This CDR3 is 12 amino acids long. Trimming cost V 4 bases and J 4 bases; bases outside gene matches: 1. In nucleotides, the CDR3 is TGTGCCAGCAGTTTACAGGGGTACGAGCAGTACTTC. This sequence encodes CASSLQGYEQYF.

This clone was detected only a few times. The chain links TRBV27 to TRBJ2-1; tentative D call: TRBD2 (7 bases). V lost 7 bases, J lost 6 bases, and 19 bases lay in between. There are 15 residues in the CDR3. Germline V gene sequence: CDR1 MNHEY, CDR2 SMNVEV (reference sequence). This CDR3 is CASTLKVGGVNEQFF. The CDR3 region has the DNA TGTGCCAGCACCCTTAAGGTAGGGGGGGTCAATGAGCAGTTCTTC.

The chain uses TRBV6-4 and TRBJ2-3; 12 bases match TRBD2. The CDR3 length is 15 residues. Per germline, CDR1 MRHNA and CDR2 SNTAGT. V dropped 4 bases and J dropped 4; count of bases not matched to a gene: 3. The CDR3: CASSVGLAGSDTQYF. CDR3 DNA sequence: TGTGCCAGCAGTGTTGGACTAGCGGGGTCAGATACGCAGTATTTT.

CDR3 loop: CAWSTGGANTEAFF. For the CDR3, the DNA is TGTGCCTGGAGTACGGGGGGGGCGAACACTGAAGCTTTCTTT. This chain links TRBV30 with TRBJ1-1, with D tentatively TRBD1 (6 bases). Germline-derived CDR1 and CDR2 are GTSNPN and SVGIG (reference sequence). Trimming shortened V by 2 bases and J by 1 base, and 11 bases separated the two germline ends. The CDR3 totals 14 residues.

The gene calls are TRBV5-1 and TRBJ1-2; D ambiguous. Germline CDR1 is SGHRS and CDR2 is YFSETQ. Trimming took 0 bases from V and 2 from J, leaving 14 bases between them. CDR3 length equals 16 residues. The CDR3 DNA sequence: TGCGCCAGCAGCTTGGGAGCCGGGGTTGGAAACTATGGCTACACCTTC. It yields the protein CASSLGAGVGNYGYTF.

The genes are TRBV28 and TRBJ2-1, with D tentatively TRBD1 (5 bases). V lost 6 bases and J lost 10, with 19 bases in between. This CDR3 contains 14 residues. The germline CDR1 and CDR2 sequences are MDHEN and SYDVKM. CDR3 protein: CASSLSPRAAEQFF. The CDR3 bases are TGTGCCAGCAGCCTAAGTCCCAGGGCGGCCGAGCAGTTCTTC.

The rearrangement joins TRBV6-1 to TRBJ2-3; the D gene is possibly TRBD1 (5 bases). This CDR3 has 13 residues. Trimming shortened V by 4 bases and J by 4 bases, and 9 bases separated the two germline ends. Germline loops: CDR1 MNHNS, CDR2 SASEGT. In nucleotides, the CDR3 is TGTGCCAGCAGTGTGCGCAGGGCAGATACGCAGTATTTT. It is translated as CASSVRRADTQYF.

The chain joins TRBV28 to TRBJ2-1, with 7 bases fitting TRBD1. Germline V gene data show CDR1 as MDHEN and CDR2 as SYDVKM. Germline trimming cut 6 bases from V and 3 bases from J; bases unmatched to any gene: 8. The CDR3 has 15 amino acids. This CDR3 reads CASSLYRGSYNEQFF. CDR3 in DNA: TGTGCCAGCAGCCTTTACAGGGGCAGCTACAATGAGCAGTTCTTC.

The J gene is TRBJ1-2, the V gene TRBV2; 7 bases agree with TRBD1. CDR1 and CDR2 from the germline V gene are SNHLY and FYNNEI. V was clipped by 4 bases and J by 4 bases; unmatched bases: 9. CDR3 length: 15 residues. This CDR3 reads CASSATGSGSYGYTF. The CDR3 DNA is TGTGCCAGCAGTGCGACAGGGAGTGGTAGCTATGGCTACACCTTC.

In DNA, the CDR3 is TGTGCCAGCAGCCCTTCGACAGGGCTAGTCTACGAGCAGTACTTC. Its protein product is CASSPSTGLVYEQYF. V gene TRBV7-9 combines with J gene TRBJ2-7; TRBD1 matches 7 bases. V gave up 5 bases and J gave up 3 bases; unmatched junction bases: 10. The CDR3 runs to 15 residues. Germline values: CDR1 SEHNR, CDR2 FQNEAQ (reference sequence).

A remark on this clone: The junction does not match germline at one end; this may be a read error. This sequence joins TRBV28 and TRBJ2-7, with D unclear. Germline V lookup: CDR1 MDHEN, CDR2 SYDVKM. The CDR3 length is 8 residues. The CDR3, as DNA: TGTGCCAGCAGTTTCCCTACCTTC. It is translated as CASSFPTF.

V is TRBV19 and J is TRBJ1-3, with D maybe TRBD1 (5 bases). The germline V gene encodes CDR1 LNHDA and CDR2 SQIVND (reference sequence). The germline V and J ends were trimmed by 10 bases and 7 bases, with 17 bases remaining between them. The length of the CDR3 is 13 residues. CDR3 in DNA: TGTGCCATTAATAAGGGGTTTCGCAACACCATATATTTT. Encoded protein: CAINKGFRNTIYF.

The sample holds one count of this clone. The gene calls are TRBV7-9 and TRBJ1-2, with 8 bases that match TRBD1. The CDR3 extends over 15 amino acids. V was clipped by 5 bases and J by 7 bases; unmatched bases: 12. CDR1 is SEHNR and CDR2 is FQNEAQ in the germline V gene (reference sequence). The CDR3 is CASSPSLTGAGGYTF. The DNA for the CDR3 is TGTGCCAGCAGCCCGAGCCTGACAGGGGCGGGTGGCTACACCTTC. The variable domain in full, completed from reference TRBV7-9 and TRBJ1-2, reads DTGVSQNPRHKITKRGQNVTFRCDPISEHNRLYWYRQTLGQGPEFLTYFQNEAQLEKSRLLSDRFSAERPKGSFSTLEIQRTEQGDSAMYLCASSPSLTGAGGYTFGSGTRLTVV.

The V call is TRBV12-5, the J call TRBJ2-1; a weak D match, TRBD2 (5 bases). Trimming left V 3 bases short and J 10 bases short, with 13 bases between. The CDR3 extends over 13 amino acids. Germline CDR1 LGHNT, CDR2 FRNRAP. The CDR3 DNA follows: TGTGCTAGTGGTTTTGAGGGCCCGGGAGAGCAGTTCTTC. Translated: CASGFEGPGEQFF.